The 8 T cell receptor beta chains presented below share a single source sample, sequenced in a study of T cell repertoires in cytomegalovirus infection. MiXCR, run by TCRdb on the reads, gives a single entry per CDR3 protein. The sample yields a few hundred thousand distinct CDR3 sequences, roughly 34% seen once. No antigen is known for these receptors. The sample in question was cultured PBMCs, obtained from culture after CMV antigen stimulation. Every receptor here comes from a human donor in good health (CMV status not recorded). Some clones in this sample may be carry-over from other donors' samples.

The chain couples TRBV6-2 or TRBV6-3 to TRBJ1-4; TRBD1 might be the D (6 bases). Trimming left V 3 bases short and J 9 bases short, with 11 bases between. The germline gives CDR1 MNHEY, CDR2 SVGEGT. CDR3 size: 13 residues. The CDR3 is CASSYARGQKLFF. The DNA of the CDR3 is TGTGCCAGCAGTTATGCCCGGGGGCAAAAACTGTTTTTT.

In its sample, this clonotype was seen a few times. The chain has TRBV25-1 and TRBJ1-6; TRBD1 matches 8 bases. Germline-derived CDR1 and CDR2 are MGHDK and SYGVNS. This CDR3 contains 13 residues. J gave up 10 bases and V 6 bases, and 5 bases lay outside the gene matches. The CDR3 DNA follows: TGTGCCAGCAGCGGACAGGGAAGATCACCCCTCCACTTT. It is translated as CASSGQGRSPLHF.

This clonotype was counted between two and nine times. This chain's CDR3 is CASSESGTRGGTEAFF. CDR3 DNA sequence: TGTGCCAGCAGCGAGAGCGGGACTAGAGGGGGCACTGAAGCTTTCTTT. The J gene is TRBJ1-1, the V gene TRBV7-2; tentatively, D is TRBD1 (6 bases). Germline lookup yields CDR1 SGHTA and CDR2 FQGNSA. V lost 5 bases and J 4 bases, leaving 20 bases between the germline ends. The CDR3 has 16 amino acids.

This clonotype was observed a handful of times. This chain joins TRBV24-1 and TRBJ1-5; D is uncertain. Per germline, CDR1 KGHDR and CDR2 SFDVKD. V was shortened by 1 base and J by 9 bases, with 9 bases between the two germline ends. The CDR3 is 13 amino acids. CDR3 residues: CATSDFPAGPQHF. CDR3 coding DNA: TGTGCCACCAGTGATTTCCCCGCGGGGCCCCAGCATTTT.

The chain combines TRBV12-3 or TRBV12-4 with TRBJ2-1, with 9 nucleotides matching TRBD1. The V gene end was trimmed by 6 bases and the J gene end by 3 bases; junction bases not matched to a gene: 6. The CDR3 runs to 15 residues. The chain's CDR3 is CASSPGTGFYNEQFF. The CDR3 coding sequence is TGTGCCAGCAGCCCCGGGACAGGGTTCTACAATGAGCAGTTCTTC.

This clonotype appeared a single time. The chain joins TRBV6-2 or TRBV6-3 to TRBJ2-4, with D perhaps TRBD1 or TRBD2 (5 bases each). V lost 4 bases to trimming and J lost 0 bases, with 16 bases between them. The CDR3 sequence is 17 residues long. Germline V gene lookup returns CDR1 MNHEY and CDR2 SVGEGT. CDR3 nucleotide sequence: TGTGCCAGCAGTTCTTTACGGGACGGACTAGCCAAAAACATTCAGTACTTC. Amino acid sequence: CASSSLRDGLAKNIQYF.

This clonotype came up many times. V is TRBV4-3 and J is TRBJ2-5, with 8 bases matching TRBD2. The CDR3 consists of 15 residues. Germline V gene data show CDR1 as LGHNA and CDR2 as YSLEER. V trimming: 0 bases; J trimming: 4 bases; junction bases outside the gene matches: 4. The CDR3 loop is CASSQDGTRGETQYF. DNA of the CDR3: TGCGCCAGCAGCCAAGATGGGACTAGAGGAGAGACCCAGTACTTC.

This clonotype has more than one count but fewer than ten. The chain recombines TRBV7-2 with TRBJ1-1; D may be TRBD1 (6 bases). CDR3 length: 15 residues. CDR1 SGHTA and CDR2 FQGNSA come from the germline V gene. Trimming took off 1 base at V and 5 bases at J, with 14 bases between the two ends. The CDR3 sequence: CASSLVAGGGTEAFF. The CDR3 DNA sequence: TGTGCCAGCAGCTTAGTGGCGGGGGGCGGAACTGAAGCTTTCTTT.